This TCR beta chain was identified in a study of regulatory T cells in long-lasting Graves disease. Whole-study findings and limits: There was favoring of TRBV28, TRBJ1-2 and TRBJ2-5 in persistent disease. Compared with new cases, persistent Graves' patients showed reduced TCR diversity.

Remarks on this clonotype: Its specificity is not known.

This CDR3 is built from 16 residues. The V gene lost 6 bases and the J gene lost 13 bases, with 25 bases spanning the gap. Germline loops: CDR1 MNHNS, CDR2 SASEGT. Time point denoted: persistent/refractory GD, antithyroid drugs over 5 years with positive TRAb. PBMC-extracted RNA yielded the TCR library. The authors built TCR beta libraries using iRepertoire HTBI primers and Arm-PCR of CDR3 regions. TCRdb reanalysed the multiplex PCR reads using MiXCR and keeps one entry per CDR3 protein. The data show approximately 360,000 distinct CDR3 sequences, roughly 25% seen once. V and J are TRBV6-1 and TRBJ1-6, with a weak D call TRBD1 (5 bases). The sequence derives from a woman aged 40 to 49 with Graves disease. This material consisted of peripheral blood mononuclear cells (PBMCs), taken when the disease was refractory, from a patient treated with antithyroid drugs. The CDR3 sequence is CASRDRSGLSRDPLHF. CDR3 bases: TGTGCCAGCAGAGATCGCTCGGGACTCTCAAGAGATCCCCTCCACTTT.